This T cell receptor (beta chain) was retrieved from a study of alternative splicing in chronic myeloid leukemia remission (dated by TCRdb to the early 2020s). Looking at the study overall: Peripheral blood from chronic-phase CML patients at diagnosis and remission was profiled by RNA sequencing and compared with healthy donors. Female/male counts were 11/5 for diagnosis samples, 8/3 for remission samples and 2/4 for controls. The median age was about 55 years at diagnosis, around 61 at remission and less than 40 for the healthy controls. Total RNA was extracted with Trizol from peripheral blood mononuclear cells of diagnosis, remission and control samples.

As regards this clonotype: Its specific antigen is unknown.

CDR1 and CDR2 (WSHSY, SAAADI) derive from the germline V gene. The CDR3 measures 15 amino acids from cysteine to phenylalanine. Only the protein is on record. Peripheral blood was obtained from a handful of healthy donors to serve as normal controls. Overall study results and their limits: Strong differences in blood cell composition were observed between timepoints, with a shift from myeloid progenitor enrichment at diagnosis to mature lymphoid enrichment at remission. Blood cell composition at remission was reconfigured to resemble lymphoid cell-enriched normal controls.

The library was generated by bulk RNA-seq. The TruSeq Stranded RNA sample prep kit was used to generate libraries of poly-A-enriched mRNA from an input of 1 ug total RNA. Each sample was sequenced in triplicate using paired-end sequencing on a HiSeq 2500. RNA-seq read length was 125 nucleotides per mate. As for the authors' bioinformatics: After trimming, reads were aligned to hg38 using STAR v2.7, and quality control was handled by FASTQC, RSeQC and multiqc. Salmon 0.14.1 was used to quantify gene expression levels as transcripts per million (TPM). Principal component analysis suggested that trial, library batch, sequencing batch, treatment regimen and sex did not drive transcriptomic profiles. TCRdb reprocessed the reads, reporting each CDR3 protein sequence once and no DNA. TCRdb's processing, not the authors' own work, is the source of the V and J calls. Present in this sample are 150 to 200 distinct CDR3 sequences, about nine tenths of which were seen just once. Roughly 19% of the sample comes from the top ten.

The sequence is built from TRBV10-2 and TRBJ2-3; absent DNA, TCRdb's TRBD2 call cannot be checked. The sequence was obtained from a person aged 30-49 years in good health. The sample comprised PBMCs. CDR3 protein: CATRTGGAGADTQYF.